These 2 T cell receptor beta chains originate from one sample sequenced in a study of OX40 agonist ivuxolimab in advanced cancers. TCRdb's table, derived via immunoSEQ multiplex PCR, lists solely in-frame clones and lacks some. The sample has roughly 67,000 clones; roughly 88% are singletons. This material consisted of CD4+ or CD8+ T cells sorted from blood, taken in a trial of the OX40 agonist ivuxolimab. These receptors all stem from an adult with an advanced solid tumor such as melanoma, head and neck, liver or kidney cancer.

This clone was recorded once. The chain combines TRBV28 with TRBJ2-5; D is undetermined. Germline V gives CDR1 MDHEN, CDR2 SYDVKM. This CDR3 contains 14 residues. V was pared by 3 bases and J by 3 bases, with 11 bases between. CDR3 bases: TGTGCCAGCAGTTTTGTAGGGCACGAAGAGACCCAGTACTTC. It codes for CASSFVGHEETQYF. The whole variable domain, remainder taken from reference TRBV28 and TRBJ2-5, is DVKVTQSSRYLVKRTGEKVFLECVQDMDHENMFWYRQDPGLGLRLIYFSYDVKMKEKGDIPEGYSVSREKKERFSLILESASTNQTSMYLCASSFVGHEETQYFGPGTRLLVL.

The chain links TRBV28 to TRBJ1-5; the match to TRBD1 covers 7 bases. The V segment lost 10 bases and the J segment 3 bases; nucleotides outside the gene matches: 9. Germline V CDR1 and CDR2: MDHEN, SYDVKM. The CDR3 contains 14 residues. Here the CDR3 DNA reads TGTGCCACCAAGGACAGGCTTTCCAATCAGCCCCAGCATTTT. Protein: CATKDRLSNQPQHF. Full variable domain (outside the CDR3, taken from reference TRBV28 and TRBJ1-5): DVKVTQSSRYLVKRTGEKVFLECVQDMDHENMFWYRQDPGLGLRLIYFSYDVKMKEKGDIPEGYSVSREKKERFSLILESASTNQTSMYLCATKDRLSNQPQHFGDGTRLSIL.